This record concerns one TCR beta chain sequence. This sample is part of a study of blood T cell repertoires in COVID-19. On the study more broadly: PBMCs, B-cell-depleted T cells, or T cells were the source of the cDNA or gDNA that made up the material.

The protocol was immunoSEQ multiplex PCR, while the TCRdb copy is restricted to in-frame clones and leaves out a portion. The table has fewer than 300,000 clones, roughly 80% seen once. Adults between roughly 18 and 95 years of age took part from 24 US areas. The sample consisted of PBMCs or T cells enriched from blood (not recorded which). The clonotype originates from a man in his forties or fifties who had been exposed to COVID-19.

The CDR3 nucleotides are TGTGCCAGCAGGCCCGGGACAGGGGGCGCCGAGCAGTACTTC. It yields the protein CASRPGTGGAEQYF. V is TRBV6-5 and J is TRBJ2-7; TRBD1 aligns across 12 bases. Looked up from germline, CDR1 is MNHEY and CDR2 is SVGAGI. The CDR3 covers 14 residues. After removal of 6 bases from V and 6 bases from J, the junction contained 6 bases not matched to a gene.